The 10 T cell receptor beta chains below were found in one sample sequenced in a study of vaccination effects on CD4 cells after COVID-19. The antigens these receptors bind are not known. Cells that had been cultured for roughly ten days were the source of isolated CD4+ T cells. PCR showed that the person got SARS-CoV-2 infection at some point between March and December 2020. Either the BNT162b2 or mRNA-1273 vaccine was given to participants in two doses. The repertoire was sequenced with immunoSEQ multiplex PCR; TCRdb's copy has only in-frame clones and lacks some. The repertoire holds roughly 30,000 clones, around 74% seen once, with about 6.1% in the top ten. The sequences come from CD4+ T cells from PBMCs cultured without peptide, collected after COVID-19 vaccination. The receptor set was obtained from a human donor who had a prior SARS-CoV-2 infection.

The CDR3 region is CASSLTLQRVPYEQYF. The CDR3 DNA follows: TGTGCCAGCAGCTTGACCCTCCAGCGGGTGCCCTACGAGCAGTACTTC. This chain uses TRBV7-2 with TRBJ2-7, with D maybe TRBD2 (6 bases). This CDR3 has 16 amino acids. V gave up 3 bases and J gave up 2 bases, with 17 bases separating them. The germline V gene has CDR1 SGHTA and CDR2 FQGNSA.

Concerning this clone itself: In the same sample, other DNA sequences code for this CDR3. The gene calls are TRBV9 and TRBJ1-1; D gene ambiguous. CDR1 is SGDLS, CDR2 YYNGEE, per germline. The CDR3 consists of 13 residues. V was shortened by 0 bases and J by 2 bases, with 5 bases between the two germline ends. CDR3 DNA sequence: TGTGCCAGCAGCGTAGCGGGCAACACTGAAGCTTTCTTT. Its protein is CASSVAGNTEAFF.

Of note for this clone: At one end the junction does not follow the germline gene, possibly because of a read error. The gene calls are TRBV6-5 and TRBJ2-2; D is unclear. Per the germline V gene, CDR1 is MNHEY and CDR2 is SVGAGI. This CDR3 is built from 12 residues. The CDR3 region has the DNA TGTACCAGCAGTACGTGGTCCGGGGAGCTGTTTTTT. Protein: CTSSTWSGELFF.

The CDR3 loop is CASSQRGEQYF. The CDR3 DNA sequence: TGTGCCAGCAGCCAACGAGGGGAGCAGTACTTC. J is TRBJ2-7 and V is TRBV3-1 (or the pseudogene TRBV3-2), with a tentative D call TRBD2 (5 bases). With 2 bases removed from V and 7 bases from J, the gap between germline ends came to 6 bases. This CDR3 has 11 amino acids. Germline CDR1 is LGHDT and CDR2 is YNNKEL (reference sequence).

This rearrangement joins TRBV7-8 to TRBJ2-3; TRBD2 agrees at 8 bases. Germline CDR1 and CDR2: SGHVS and FQNEAQ. The CDR3 has 15 residues. The V gene end was trimmed by 5 bases and the J gene end by 13 bases; junction bases not matched to a gene: 17. The CDR3 sequence: CASSPRRPEGLVEYF. As DNA, the CDR3 is TGTGCCAGCAGCCCCCGCCGCCCCGAGGGACTAGTTGAGTATTTT.

This sequence joins TRBV18 and TRBJ1-5; 8 bases match TRBD1. This CDR3 is built from 14 residues. Trimming at V came to 3 bases and at J to 5 bases, leaving 3 bases not matched to a gene. The germline V gene encodes CDR1 KGHSH and CDR2 LQKENI. The CDR3 here is CASSPATGDQPQHF. In DNA, the CDR3 is TGTGCCAGCTCACCCGCGACAGGGGATCAGCCCCAGCATTTT.

This clone was seen more than once but under ten times. The chain combines TRBV5-1 with TRBJ2-7; TRBD1 agrees at 8 bases. The CDR3 contains 16 residues. Trimming removed 0 bases from V and 7 bases from J; junction bases left unmatched: 12. Germline CDR1 reads SGHRS; CDR2 reads YFSETQ. The CDR3 is CASSLAWGQVVREQYF. In DNA form, the CDR3 reads TGCGCCAGCAGCTTGGCATGGGGACAGGTGGTGAGGGAGCAGTACTTC.

This clone occurred a few times. The rearrangement links TRBV7-8 to TRBJ2-7; the D gene is possibly TRBD2 (5 bases). V was clipped by 2 bases and J by 6 bases, with 11 bases between them. In germline, CDR1 is SGHVS, CDR2 FQNEAQ. The CDR3 runs to 13 residues. CDR3 DNA: TGTGCCAGCAGCTTACGGACTGGTGTCGAGCAGTACTTC. Amino acid sequence: CASSLRTGVEQYF.

V gene TRBV18 combines with J gene TRBJ2-1, with D hard to call. Trimming left V 3 bases short and J 9 bases short, with 12 bases between. Germline V lookup: CDR1 KGHSH, CDR2 LQKENI. The CDR3 totals 13 residues. DNA of the CDR3: TGTGCCAGCTCACCGACGACACCGAGTGAGCAGTTCTTC. Its protein product is CASSPTTPSEQFF.

The CDR3 protein is CASSDRRNTGELFF. CDR3 DNA sequence: TGTGCCAGCAGCGATCGTAGGAACACCGGGGAGCTGTTTTTT. J is TRBJ2-2 and V is TRBV9; D remains unclear. Per germline, CDR1 SGDLS and CDR2 YYNGEE. The V end lost 3 bases, the J end lost 1 base, and 7 bases lay between the germline ends. CDR3 length equals 14 residues.